The T cell receptor (beta chain) under discussion was sequenced for a study of identical twins. The CDR3 sequence is 18 residues long. The junction had 15 bases not matched to a gene; V was cut back by 4 bases and J by 4 bases. One entry per CDR3 protein results from TCRdb running MiXCR on the 5' RACE reads. The table includes under 900,000 distinct CDR3 sequences, roughly an eighth detected once. A few counts support this clonotype. This same sample was also taken into another study, of yellow fever vaccine responses in identical twins.

The chain uses TRBV12-3 or TRBV12-4 and TRBJ2-1; 8 bases fit TRBD2. The source material was PBMCs. This receptor was taken from a woman between 18 and 30 years old in good health. CDR3 loop: CASSSGGGASGRYNEQFF. CDR3 bases: TGTGCCAGCAGTTCCGGGGGGGGGGCTAGCGGGCGTTACAATGAGCAGTTCTTC.